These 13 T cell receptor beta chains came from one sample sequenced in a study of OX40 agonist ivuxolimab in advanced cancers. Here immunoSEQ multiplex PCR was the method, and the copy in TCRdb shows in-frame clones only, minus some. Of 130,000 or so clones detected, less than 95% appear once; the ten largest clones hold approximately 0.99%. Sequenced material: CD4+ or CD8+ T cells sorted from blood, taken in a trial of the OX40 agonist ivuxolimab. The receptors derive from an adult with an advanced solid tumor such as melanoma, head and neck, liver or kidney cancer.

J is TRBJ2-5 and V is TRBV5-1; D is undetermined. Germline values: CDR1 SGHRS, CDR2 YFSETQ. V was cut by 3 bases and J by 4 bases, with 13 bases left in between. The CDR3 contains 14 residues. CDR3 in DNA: TGCGCCAGCAGCTGGTCCGGCGCGGTAGAGACCCAGTACTTC. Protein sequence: CASSWSGAVETQYF. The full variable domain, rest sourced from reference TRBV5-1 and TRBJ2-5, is KAGVTQTPRYLIKTRGQQVTLSCSPISGHRSVSWYQQTPGQGLQFLFEYFSETQRNKGNFPGRFSGRQFSNSRSEMNVSTLELGDSALYLCASSWSGAVETQYFGPGTRLLVL.

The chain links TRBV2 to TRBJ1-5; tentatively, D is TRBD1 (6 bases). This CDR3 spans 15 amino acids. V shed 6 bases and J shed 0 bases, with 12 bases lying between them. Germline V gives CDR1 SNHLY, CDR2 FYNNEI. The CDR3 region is CASRVQGNSNQPQHF. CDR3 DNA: TGTGCCAGCAGGGTACAGGGTAATAGCAATCAGCCCCAGCATTTT.

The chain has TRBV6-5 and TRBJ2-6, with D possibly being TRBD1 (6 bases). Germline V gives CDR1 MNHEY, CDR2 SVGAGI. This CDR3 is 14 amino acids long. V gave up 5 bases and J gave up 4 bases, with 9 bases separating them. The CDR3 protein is CASSARGGANVLTF. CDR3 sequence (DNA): TGTGCCAGCAGTGCGAGGGGGGGGGCCAACGTCCTGACTTTC.

CDR3 nucleotide sequence: TGTGCCAGCAGCTTGGGGGAGGGGGTTGGGAATCAGCCCCAGCATTTT. It codes for CASSLGEGVGNQPQHF. The chain links TRBV7-9 to TRBJ1-5; D might be TRBD1 (6 bases). Trimming pared 3 bases from V and 4 bases from J, leaving 16 bases between. CDR3 length: 16 amino acids. Germline CDR1 SEHNR, CDR2 FQNEAQ (reference sequence).

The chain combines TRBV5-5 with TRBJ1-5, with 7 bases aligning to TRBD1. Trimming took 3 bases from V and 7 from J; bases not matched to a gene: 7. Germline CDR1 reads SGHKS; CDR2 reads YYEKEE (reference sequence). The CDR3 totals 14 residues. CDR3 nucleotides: TGTGCCAGCAGCTCGACAGGGACGGGGCAGCCCCAGCATTTT. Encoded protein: CASSSTGTGQPQHF.

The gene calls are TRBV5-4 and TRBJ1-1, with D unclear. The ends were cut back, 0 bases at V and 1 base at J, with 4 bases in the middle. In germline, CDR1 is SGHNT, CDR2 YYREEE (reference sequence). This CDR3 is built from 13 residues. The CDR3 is CASSLARNTEAFF. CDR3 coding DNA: TGTGCCAGCAGCTTGGCTAGGAACACTGAAGCTTTCTTT.

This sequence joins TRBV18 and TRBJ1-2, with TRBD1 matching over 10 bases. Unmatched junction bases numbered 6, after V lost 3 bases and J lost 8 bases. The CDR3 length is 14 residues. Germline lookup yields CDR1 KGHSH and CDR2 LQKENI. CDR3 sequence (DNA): TGTGCCAGCTCACCCGGACAGGGGGAAGGAGGCTACACCTTC. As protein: CASSPGQGEGGYTF.

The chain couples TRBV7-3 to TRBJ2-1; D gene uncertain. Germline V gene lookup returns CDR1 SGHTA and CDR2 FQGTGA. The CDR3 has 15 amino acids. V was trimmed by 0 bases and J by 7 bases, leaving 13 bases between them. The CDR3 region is CASSLTLGNRNEQFF. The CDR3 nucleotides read TGTGCCAGCAGCTTAACGTTGGGGAACAGAAATGAGCAGTTCTTC.

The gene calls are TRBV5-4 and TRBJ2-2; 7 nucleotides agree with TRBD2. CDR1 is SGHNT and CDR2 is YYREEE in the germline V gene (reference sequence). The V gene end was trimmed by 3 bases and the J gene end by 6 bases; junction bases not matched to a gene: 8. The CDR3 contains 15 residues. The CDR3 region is CASSYGRAGSGELFF. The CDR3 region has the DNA TGTGCCAGCAGCTACGGTAGAGCGGGGTCCGGGGAGCTGTTTTTT.

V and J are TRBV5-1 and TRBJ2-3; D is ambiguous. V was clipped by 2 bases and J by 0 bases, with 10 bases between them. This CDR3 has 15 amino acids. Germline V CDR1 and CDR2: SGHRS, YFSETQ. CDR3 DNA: TGCGCCAGCAGCTTCGTTTCACGAAGCACAGATACGCAGTATTTT. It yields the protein CASSFVSRSTDTQYF.

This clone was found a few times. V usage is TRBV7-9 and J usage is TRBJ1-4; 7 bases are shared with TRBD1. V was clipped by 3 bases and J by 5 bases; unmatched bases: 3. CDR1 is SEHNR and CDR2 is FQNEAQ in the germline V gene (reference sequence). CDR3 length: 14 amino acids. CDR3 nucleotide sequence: TGTGCCAGCAGCTTGACAGGGCGGAATGAAAAACTGTTTTTT. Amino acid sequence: CASSLTGRNEKLFF.

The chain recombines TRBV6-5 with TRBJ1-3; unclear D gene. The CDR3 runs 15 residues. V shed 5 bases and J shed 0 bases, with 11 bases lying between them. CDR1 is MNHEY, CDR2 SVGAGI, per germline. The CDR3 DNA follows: TGTGCCAGCAGTCAGCAGGCTAGCTCTGGAAACACCATATATTTT. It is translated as CASSQQASSGNTIYF.

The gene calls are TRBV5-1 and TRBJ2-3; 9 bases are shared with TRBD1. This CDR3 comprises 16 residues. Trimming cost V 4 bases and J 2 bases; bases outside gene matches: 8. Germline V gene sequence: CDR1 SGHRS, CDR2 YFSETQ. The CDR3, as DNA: TGCGCCAGCAGCGAACCCGGGACAGGGCCCACAGATACGCAGTATTTT. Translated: CASSEPGTGPTDTQYF.